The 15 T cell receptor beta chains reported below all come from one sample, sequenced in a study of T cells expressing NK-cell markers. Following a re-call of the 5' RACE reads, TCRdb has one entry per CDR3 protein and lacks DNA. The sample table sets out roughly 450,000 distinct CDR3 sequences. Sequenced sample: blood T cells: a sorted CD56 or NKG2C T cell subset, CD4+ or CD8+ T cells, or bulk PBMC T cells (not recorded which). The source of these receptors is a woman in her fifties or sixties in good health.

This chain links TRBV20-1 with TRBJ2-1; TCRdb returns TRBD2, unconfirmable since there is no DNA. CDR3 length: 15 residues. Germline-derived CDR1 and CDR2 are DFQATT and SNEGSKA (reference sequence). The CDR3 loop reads CSASHFSGRVSEQFF.

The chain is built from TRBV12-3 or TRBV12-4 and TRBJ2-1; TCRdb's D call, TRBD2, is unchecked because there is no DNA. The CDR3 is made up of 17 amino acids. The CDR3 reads CASSPGLAGVTYNEQFF.

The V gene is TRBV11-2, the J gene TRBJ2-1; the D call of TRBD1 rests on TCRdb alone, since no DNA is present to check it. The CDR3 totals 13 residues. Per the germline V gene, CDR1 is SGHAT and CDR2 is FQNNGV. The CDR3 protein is CASSQDRGLEQFF.

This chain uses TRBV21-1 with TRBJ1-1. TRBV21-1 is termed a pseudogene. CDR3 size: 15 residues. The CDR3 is CASSKGGRMNTEAFF.

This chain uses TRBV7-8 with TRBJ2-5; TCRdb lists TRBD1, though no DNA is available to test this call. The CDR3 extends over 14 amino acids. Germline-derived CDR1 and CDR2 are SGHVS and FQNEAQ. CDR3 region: CASSLFGGRETQYF.

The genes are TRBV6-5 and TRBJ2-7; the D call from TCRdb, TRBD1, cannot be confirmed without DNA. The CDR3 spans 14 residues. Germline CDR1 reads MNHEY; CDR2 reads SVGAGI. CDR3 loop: CASSRNQGSYEQYF.

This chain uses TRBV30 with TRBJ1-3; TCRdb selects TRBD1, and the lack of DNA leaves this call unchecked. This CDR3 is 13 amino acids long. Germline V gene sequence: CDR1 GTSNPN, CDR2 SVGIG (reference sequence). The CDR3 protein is CAWSNREGNTIYF.

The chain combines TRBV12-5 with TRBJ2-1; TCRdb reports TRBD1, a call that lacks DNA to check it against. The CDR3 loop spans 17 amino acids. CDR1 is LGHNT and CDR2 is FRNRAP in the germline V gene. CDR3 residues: CASGLGGVTPTYNEQFF. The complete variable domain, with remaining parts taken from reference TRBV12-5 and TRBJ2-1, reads DARVTQTPRHKVTEMGQEVTMRCQPILGHNTVFWYRQTMMQGLELLAYFRNRAPLDDSGMPKDRFSAEMPDATLATLKIQPSEPRDSAVYFCASGLGGVTPTYNEQFFGPGTRLTVL.

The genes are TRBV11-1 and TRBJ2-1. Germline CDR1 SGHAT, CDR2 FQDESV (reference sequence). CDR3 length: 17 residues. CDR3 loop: CASEKTGSRGSYNEQFF. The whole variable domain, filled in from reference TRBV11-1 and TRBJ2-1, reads EAEVAQSPRYKITEKSQAVAFWCDPISGHATLYWYRQILGQGPELLVQFQDESVVDDSQLPKDRFSAERLKGVDSTLKIQPAELGDSAMYLCASEKTGSRGSYNEQFFGPGTRLTVL.

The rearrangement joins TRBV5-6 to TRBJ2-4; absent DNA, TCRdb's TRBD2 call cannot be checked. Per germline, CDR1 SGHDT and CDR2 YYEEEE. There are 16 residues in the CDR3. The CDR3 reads CASSFRTSALENIQYF.

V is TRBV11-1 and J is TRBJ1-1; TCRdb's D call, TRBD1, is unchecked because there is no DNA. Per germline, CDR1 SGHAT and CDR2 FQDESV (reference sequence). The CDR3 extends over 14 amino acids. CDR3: CASTKDRGVNEAFF.

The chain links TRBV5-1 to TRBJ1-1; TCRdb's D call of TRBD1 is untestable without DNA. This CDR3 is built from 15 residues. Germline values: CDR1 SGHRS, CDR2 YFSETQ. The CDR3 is CASSLSGGLNTEAFF.

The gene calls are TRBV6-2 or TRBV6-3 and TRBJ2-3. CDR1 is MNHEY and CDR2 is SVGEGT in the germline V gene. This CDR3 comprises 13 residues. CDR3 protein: CASTDGSPDTQYF.

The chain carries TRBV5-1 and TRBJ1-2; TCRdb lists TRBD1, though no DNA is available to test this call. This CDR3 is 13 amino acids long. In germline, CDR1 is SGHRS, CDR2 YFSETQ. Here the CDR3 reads CASRLRGSYGYTF.

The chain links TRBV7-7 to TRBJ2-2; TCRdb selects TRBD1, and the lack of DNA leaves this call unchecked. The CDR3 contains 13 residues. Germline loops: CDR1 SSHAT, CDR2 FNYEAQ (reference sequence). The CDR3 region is CASSPGTLGELFF.